Shown below are 2 T cell receptor beta chains from a single sample sequenced in a study of high-grade serous ovarian cancer treatment subgroups. The tumor samples were collected prior to definitive surgery or chemotherapy. Libraries were prepared by immunoSEQ multiplex PCR; TCRdb keeps only in-frame clonotypes and omits some of them. This sample has roughly 6,000 clones, with roughly three quarters found just once. Sample: tumor tissue. These receptor sequences come from a human donor with high-grade serous ovarian cancer.

The rearrangement uses TRBV5-5 and TRBJ1-5; a weak D match, TRBD1 (6 bases). Germline V gene data show CDR1 as SGHKS and CDR2 as YYEKEE (reference sequence). V was shortened by 1 base and J by 3 bases, with 8 bases between the two germline ends. This CDR3 is 14 amino acids long. This CDR3 reads CASSLWDTNQPQHF. The CDR3 bases are TGTGCCAGCAGCTTGTGGGACACCAATCAGCCCCAGCATTTT.

V is TRBV5-1 and J is TRBJ1-2, with 10 bases fitting TRBD1. The CDR3 totals 15 residues. Germline CDR1 reads SGHRS; CDR2 reads YFSETQ. Losses at the gene ends were 0 bases for V and 5 bases for J; bases not matched to a gene: 4. The CDR3 region is CASSLGDRGEYGYTF. CDR3 sequence (DNA): TGCGCCAGCAGCTTGGGGGACAGGGGAGAATATGGCTACACCTTC.